A single sample is the source of the 23 T cell receptor beta chains below, sequenced in a study of T cell changes during pregnancy in multiple sclerosis. Libraries were prepared by immunoSEQ multiplex PCR; TCRdb keeps only in-frame clonotypes and omits some of them. The repertoire holds 60,000 to 70,000 clones, roughly 90% seen once, with 2.5% to 3.5% in the top ten. The material was peripheral blood, obtained in the second trimester of pregnancy. The source of these receptors is a female donor in good health, enrolled as a control in a pregnancy study.

This chain joins TRBV29-1 and TRBJ2-1, with D uncertain. This CDR3 has 13 residues. V gave up 4 bases and J gave up 10 bases, with 17 bases separating them. Per the germline V gene, CDR1 is SQVTM and CDR2 is ANQGSEA. The CDR3 is CSVGPKSVSEQFF. As DNA, the CDR3 is TGCAGCGTTGGGCCCAAAAGCGTGTCGGAGCAGTTCTTC.

The chain combines TRBV10-3 with TRBJ2-6, with D perhaps TRBD1 (6 bases). Per the germline V gene, CDR1 is ENHRY and CDR2 is SYGVKD. The length of the CDR3 is 14 residues. V lost 3 bases to trimming and J lost 9 bases, with 12 bases between them. The CDR3 region is CAISEQGSRNVLTF. The CDR3 region has the DNA TGTGCCATCAGTGAACAGGGATCCCGCAACGTCCTGACTTTC.

The rearrangement uses TRBV5-1 and TRBJ2-2, with 11 bases fitting TRBD1. The CDR3 covers 15 residues. Germline CDR1 and CDR2: SGHRS and YFSETQ. The junction had 4 bases not matched to a gene; V was cut back by 3 bases and J by 6 bases. CDR3 residues: CASSWTGGAPGELFF. The DNA of the CDR3 is TGCGCCAGCAGCTGGACAGGGGGCGCCCCCGGGGAGCTGTTTTTT. Full variable domain (remainder filled in from reference TRBV5-1 and TRBJ2-2): KAGVTQTPRYLIKTRGQQVTLSCSPISGHRSVSWYQQTPGQGLQFLFEYFSETQRNKGNFPGRFSGRQFSNSRSEMNVSTLELGDSALYLCASSWTGGAPGELFFGEGSRLTVL.

The rearrangement joins TRBV5-1 to TRBJ1-2, with D maybe TRBD1 (6 bases). Germline CDR1 and CDR2: SGHRS and YFSETQ. V dropped 7 bases and J dropped 8 bases, with 9 bases sitting between them. The CDR3 is made up of 10 amino acids. The chain's CDR3 is CASGDRGYTF. DNA of the CDR3: TGCGCCAGCGGAGACAGGGGCTACACCTTC.

V gene TRBV11-2 combines with J gene TRBJ2-5, with 8 bases that match TRBD2. With V trimmed by 2 bases and J by 5 bases, 7 bases remained unmatched. Per the germline V gene, CDR1 is SGHAT and CDR2 is FQNNGV. The CDR3 covers 15 residues. The CDR3 nucleotides read TGTGCCAGCAGCTTACAGAACGGGGGGGTTGAGACCCAGTACTTC. Translating it yields CASSLQNGGVETQYF.

The chain links TRBV7-9 to TRBJ2-5; 10 bases agree with TRBD2. The germline V gene has CDR1 SEHNR and CDR2 FQNEAQ (reference sequence). V lost 4 bases and J lost 0; bases outside the gene matches: 2. The CDR3 runs to 15 residues. This CDR3 is CASSWTSGHQETQYF. CDR3 nucleotide sequence: TGTGCCAGCAGCTGGACTAGCGGTCACCAAGAGACCCAGTACTTC.

The genes are TRBV14 and TRBJ1-1, with a weak D call TRBD1 (6 bases). The V gene's germline CDR1 is SGHDN and CDR2 FVKESK. The CDR3 spans 16 residues. Trimming stripped 4 bases from V and 5 bases from J, with 20 bases between. This CDR3 is CASSLRLMSGVTEAFF. As DNA, the CDR3 is TGTGCCAGCAGCCTCCGACTTATGTCAGGGGTGACTGAAGCTTTCTTT.

J is TRBJ2-7 and V is TRBV2; a weak D match, TRBD2 (5 bases). CDR1 is SNHLY, CDR2 FYNNEI, per germline. This CDR3 has 11 amino acids. Between the trimmed V and J ends, which lost 8 bases and 3 bases, there was a span of 8 bases. The CDR3 sequence is CASGGSYEQYF. Here the CDR3 DNA reads TGTGCCAGCGGTGGGAGCTACGAGCAGTACTTC.

The chain joins TRBV6-5 to TRBJ2-5; 7 bases align to TRBD1. Germline CDR1 is MNHEY and CDR2 is SVGAGI. The CDR3 runs 13 residues. V trimming: 6 bases; J trimming: 4 bases; junction bases outside the gene matches: 5. As DNA, the CDR3 is TGTGCCAGCAGGGACAGGACCGGAGAGACCCAGTACTTC. Translation gives CASRDRTGETQYF.

This clone was seen a few times. The chain uses TRBV6-5 and TRBJ2-3, with a weak D call TRBD1 (5 bases). The CDR3 covers 15 residues. The germline V and J ends were trimmed by 5 bases and 12 bases, with 24 bases remaining between them. The germline CDR1 and CDR2 sequences are MNHEY and SVGAGI. CDR3 residues: CASSPNPSNRLPQYF. The CDR3 nucleotides read TGTGCCAGCAGTCCTAACCCTTCCAACAGGTTGCCCCAGTATTTT.

V is TRBV6-1 and J is TRBJ1-1, with D tentatively TRBD1 (5 bases). The CDR3 contains 12 residues. Germline lookup yields CDR1 MNHNS and CDR2 SASEGT. The V end was cut by 7 bases, the J end by 5 bases, with 11 bases between. Written as DNA, the CDR3 is TGTGCCAGCAAGACCGGGGGGACTGAAGCTTTCTTT. Amino acid sequence: CASKTGGTEAFF.

V gene TRBV30 combines with J gene TRBJ2-4, with 7 bases matching TRBD2. The V gene's germline CDR1 is GTSNPN and CDR2 SVGIG (reference sequence). This CDR3 comprises 11 residues. J gave up 6 bases and V 5 bases, and 1 base lay outside the gene matches. CDR3 bases: TGTGCCTGGGGACTAGTAAACATTCAGTACTTC. It yields the protein CAWGLVNIQYF.

The rearrangement links TRBV27 to TRBJ2-1; TRBD2 agrees at 10 bases. The CDR3 runs 17 residues. From germline, CDR1 is MNHEY and CDR2 SMNVEV (reference sequence). Germline trimming cut 4 bases from V and 6 bases from J; bases unmatched to any gene: 12. This CDR3 reads CASSSQIAGGAINEQFF. The CDR3 DNA reads as TGTGCCAGCAGTTCTCAGATAGCGGGAGGAGCGATCAATGAGCAGTTCTTC.

The chain is built from TRBV30 and TRBJ2-3; 13 bases are shared with TRBD2. With 1 base clipped from V and 2 bases from J, the junction kept 3 bases outside the gene matches. The CDR3 is 16 residues long. The germline gives CDR1 GTSNPN, CDR2 SVGIG (reference sequence). The CDR3 bases are TGTGCCTGGAGTGGACTAGCGGGAGGCACCACAGATACGCAGTATTTT. Protein product: CAWSGLAGGTTDTQYF.

This sequence joins TRBV2 and TRBJ2-7, with D maybe TRBD2 (7 bases). The CDR3 sequence is 15 residues long. The germline V and J ends were trimmed by 5 bases and 1 base, with 15 bases remaining between them. Germline CDR1 is SNHLY and CDR2 is FYNNEI. The CDR3 DNA reads TGTGCCAGCAGTCGGGGAGGGGGGCCGTCCTACGAGCAGTACTTC. Its translation: CASSRGGGPSYEQYF.

The V gene is TRBV6-5, the J gene TRBJ1-4; 10 positions agree with TRBD1. This CDR3 spans 15 amino acids. Losses at the gene ends were 2 bases for V and 8 bases for J; bases not matched to a gene: 5. Germline-derived CDR1 and CDR2 are MNHEY and SVGAGI. CDR3 in amino acids: CASSYRGTGDEKLFF. The CDR3 nucleotides read TGTGCCAGCAGTTACAGAGGGACAGGGGACGAAAAACTGTTTTTT.

The chain couples TRBV19 to TRBJ1-4; TRBD1 aligns across 7 bases. The ends lost 4 bases at V and 6 bases at J; junction bases unmatched: 5. CDR3 size: 14 residues. Per the germline V gene, CDR1 is LNHDA and CDR2 is SQIVND (reference sequence). The CDR3 DNA follows: TGTGCCAGTAGTAGCTCCGGGACAGATGAAAAACTGTTTTTT. Translated, it gives CASSSSGTDEKLFF. Variable domain in full (rest from reference TRBV19 and TRBJ1-4): DGGITQSPKYLFRKEGQNVTLSCEQNLNHDAMYWYRQDPGQGLRLIYYSQIVNDFQKGDIAEGYSVSREKKESFPLTVTSAQKNPTAFYLCASSSSGTDEKLFFGSGTQLSVL.

CDR3 region: CASSRASGGTNEQFF. CDR3 sequence (DNA): TGTGCCAGTAGCAGGGCTAGCGGAGGGACCAATGAGCAGTTCTTC. J is TRBJ2-1 and V is TRBV28; TRBD2 aligns across 7 bases. Germline CDR1 reads MDHEN; CDR2 reads SYDVKM. The CDR3 contains 15 residues. The J segment lost 6 bases and the V segment lost 9 bases, leaving 14 bases of the junction unmatched.

The chain employs TRBV18 and TRBJ1-1; D is possibly TRBD1 (6 bases). Germline CDR1 KGHSH, CDR2 LQKENI. Trimming took off 3 bases at V and 5 bases at J, with 13 bases between the two ends. This CDR3 is built from 14 residues. The CDR3 sequence: CASSPEQGWTEAFF. Here the CDR3 DNA reads TGTGCCAGCTCACCCGAGCAGGGGTGGACTGAAGCTTTCTTT.

This chain joins TRBV18 and TRBJ2-1; 9 bases match TRBD2. Germline CDR1 and CDR2: KGHSH and LQKENI. This CDR3 region has 18 residues. V was clipped by 3 bases and J by 7 bases; unmatched bases: 16. In nucleotides, the CDR3 is TGTGCCAGCTCACCCTTCGGGGTAGCGGGAGAAAGGTGGAATGAGCAGTTCTTC. Translated: CASSPFGVAGERWNEQFF.

The genes are TRBV5-4 and TRBJ2-7, with 7 bases identical to TRBD2. The V gene's germline CDR1 is SGHNT and CDR2 YYREEE (reference sequence). V trimming: 1 base; J trimming: 7 bases; junction bases outside the gene matches: 11. The CDR3 spans 15 residues. Written as DNA, the CDR3 is TGTGCCAGCAGCTTGTGGGACTACCGATTGGGTGAGCAGTACTTC. It is translated as CASSLWDYRLGEQYF.

This chain joins TRBV5-1 and TRBJ2-2, with D maybe TRBD1 (6 bases). The CDR3 is made up of 17 amino acids. Per germline, CDR1 SGHRS and CDR2 YFSETQ. Trimming removed 3 bases at V and 2 bases at J, with 17 bases between. The CDR3 DNA follows: TGCGCCAGCAGCTCACGGGCAGGGGCGGTAAACACCGGGGAGCTGTTTTTT. It is translated as CASSSRAGAVNTGELFF.

V is TRBV27 and J is TRBJ2-1; perhaps TRBD1 as D (7 bases). CDR1 and CDR2 from the germline V gene are MNHEY and SMNVEV (reference sequence). With 5 bases removed from V and 9 bases from J, the gap between germline ends came to 26 bases. The CDR3 is 17 amino acids. The CDR3 DNA reads as TGTGCCAGCAGTGGTCAGGGGGGCTCAAATTATGGAGGTGAGCAGTTCTTC. Residues: CASSGQGGSNYGGEQFF.